This T cell receptor beta chain was identified during a study of T cell responses to AZD1222 COVID-19 vaccine. TCRdb keeps only in-frame clones here, not all; method: immunoSEQ multiplex PCR. Here the sample spans approximately 130,000 clones, 80% to 90% being singletons. Germline V gene lookup returns CDR1 SGHVT and CDR2 SQSDAQ. V was clipped by 4 bases and J by 7 bases; unmatched bases: 6. This CDR3 contains 16 residues. Specimen: peripheral blood, collected on day 0 of MenACWY control vaccination. The J gene is TRBJ2-1, the V gene TRBV7-4; 14 nucleotides match TRBD2. This TCR was sampled from an adult in good health. The CDR3 region is CASSSGTSGSPNEQFF. The CDR3 DNA is TGTGCCAGCAGCTCGGGGACTAGCGGGAGTCCGAATGAGCAGTTCTTC.